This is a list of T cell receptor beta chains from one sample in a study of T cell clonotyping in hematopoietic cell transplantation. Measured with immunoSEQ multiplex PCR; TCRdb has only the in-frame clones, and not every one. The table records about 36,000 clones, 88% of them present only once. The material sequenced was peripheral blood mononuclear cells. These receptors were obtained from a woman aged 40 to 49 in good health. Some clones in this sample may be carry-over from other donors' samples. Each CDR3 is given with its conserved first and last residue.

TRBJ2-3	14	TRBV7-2	CASSLALASGTQYF
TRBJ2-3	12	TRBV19	CASSLLQDTQYF
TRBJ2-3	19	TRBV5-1	CASSLYAGTGSVSTDTQYF
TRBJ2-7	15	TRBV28	CASSSEDRGLYEQYF
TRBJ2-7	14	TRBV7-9	CASTLAGGPLEQYF
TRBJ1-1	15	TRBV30	CAWSVGIYMNTEAFF
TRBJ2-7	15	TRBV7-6	CASSLAGPALSEQYF
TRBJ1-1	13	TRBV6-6	CASSPQSSVEAFF
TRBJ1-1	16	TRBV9	CASSPLIGTENTEAFF
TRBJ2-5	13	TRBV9	CASSVGLGETQYF
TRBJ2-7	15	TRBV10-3	CAISVDRDRNYEQYF
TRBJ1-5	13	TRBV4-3	CASSQEGGQPQHF
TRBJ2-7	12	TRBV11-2	CASSSLHYEQYF
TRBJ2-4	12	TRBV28	CASSLQGNIQYF
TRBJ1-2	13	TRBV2	CASSQQGDYGYTF
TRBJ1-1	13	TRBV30	CAWKGSGYTEAFF
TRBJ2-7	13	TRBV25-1	CASSEFGKHEQYF
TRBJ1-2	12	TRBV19	CATQDRGYGYTF
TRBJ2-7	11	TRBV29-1	CSVGDSYEQYF
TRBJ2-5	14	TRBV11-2	CASSLDRLQETQYF
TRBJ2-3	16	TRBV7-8	CASSLVGPGGTDTQYF
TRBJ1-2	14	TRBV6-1	CASLSGTLNYGYTF
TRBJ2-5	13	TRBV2	CASSGGQEETQYF
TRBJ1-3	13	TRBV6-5	CASSSTGWDTIYF
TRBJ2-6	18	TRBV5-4	CASSGGQPSNSGANVLTF
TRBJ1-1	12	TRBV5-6	CASSGWGDPIFF
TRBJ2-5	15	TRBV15	CATSREVGGGETQYF
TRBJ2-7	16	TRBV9	CASSLSFSGSSYEQYF
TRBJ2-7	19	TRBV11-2	CASSPIIYSGRGASYEQYF
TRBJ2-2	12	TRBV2	CAGGGNTGELFF
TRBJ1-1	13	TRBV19	CASYFPGGTEAFF
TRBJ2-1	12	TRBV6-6	CATSRPYNEQFF
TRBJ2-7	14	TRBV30	CACTAPGQIYEQYF
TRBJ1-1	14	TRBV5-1	CATRNGGEGTEAFF
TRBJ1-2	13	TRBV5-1	CASSSGQGGGYTF
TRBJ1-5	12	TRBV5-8	CASSTRGQPQHF
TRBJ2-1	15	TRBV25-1	CASQMGASYYNEQFF
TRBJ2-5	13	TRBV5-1	CASSLEPQETQYF
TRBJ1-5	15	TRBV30	CAWSLADSHNQPQHF
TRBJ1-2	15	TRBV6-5	CASILHGGLSYGYTF
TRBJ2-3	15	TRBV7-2	CASSPGQKETDTQYF
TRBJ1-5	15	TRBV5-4	CASSQDGQGSQPQHF
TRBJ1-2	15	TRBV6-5	CASRGSMDRGNGYTF
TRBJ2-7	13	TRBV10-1	CATKPGQAYEQYF
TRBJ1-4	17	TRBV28	CASSPVRQGRLYEKLFF
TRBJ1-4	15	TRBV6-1	CASSSRDSRDEKLFF
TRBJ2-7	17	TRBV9	CASSHPSSGGDRHEQYF
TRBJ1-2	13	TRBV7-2	CASSSSIGYGYTF
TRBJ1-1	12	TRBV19	CASSIGRREAFF
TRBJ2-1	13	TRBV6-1	CAIRLAGSNEQFF
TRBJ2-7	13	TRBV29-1	CSVGDESSYEQYF
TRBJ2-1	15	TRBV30	CAWSVRLAGINEQFF
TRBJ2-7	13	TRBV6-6	CASRPPSSYEQYF
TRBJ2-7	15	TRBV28	CASSLRLAGSYEQYF
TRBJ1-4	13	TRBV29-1	CSASTGMGEKLFF